Listed below are T cell receptor beta chains from one sample, sequenced in a study of control samples from healthy donors and cancer patients. Using immunoSEQ multiplex PCR, the repertoire was profiled, and TCRdb retains in-frame clones only, with some absent. In the table there are about 160,000 clones, roughly 92% of which are singletons. The sample taken for sequencing was blood. These TCRs come from a woman younger than 45 in good health. Both conserved end residues are part of each CDR3. The order of the fields is D gene, J gene, V gene, clone size, CDR3 length, CDR3 protein, CDR3 DNA. D genes are given only for firm matches. Rows give clone size only sometimes, using once, few, many, or a class for an expanded clone.

. | TRBJ1-5 | TRBV28 | . | 13 | CASTGYTNQPQHF | TGTGCCAGCACAGGGTACACCAATCAGCCCCAGCATTTT
. | TRBJ2-5 | TRBV5-1 | . | 16 | CASSGSGTPIQETQYF | TGCGCCAGCAGCGGCTCCGGGACACCTATTCAAGAGACCCAGTACTTC
. | TRBJ1-4 | TRBV6-1 | few | 15 | CASSESGGGSEKLFF | TGTGCCAGCAGTGAATCGGGAGGGGGTAGTGAAAAACTGTTTTTT
. | TRBJ1-6 | TRBV4-2 | . | 17 | CASSQDPSSSYNSPLHF | TGTGCCAGCAGCCAAGATCCCTCTAGCTCCTATAATTCACCCCTCCACTTT
TRBD1 | TRBJ1-2 | TRBV2 | once | 10 | CARTGDGYTF | TGTGCCAGGACAGGGGATGGCTACACCTTC
TRBD2 | TRBJ2-2 | TRBV19 | . | 15 | CASSVIAGNTGELFF | TGTGCCAGTAGTGTGATAGCGGGGAACACCGGGGAGCTGTTTTTT
. | TRBJ2-7 | TRBV2 | . | 16 | CASSESPVTVSYEQYF | TGTGCCAGCAGTGAATCCCCGGTGACAGTTTCCTACGAGCAGTACTTC
. | TRBJ1-1 | TRBV4-2 | once | 17 | CASRAGAALGQNTEAFF | TGTGCCAGCAGGGCGGGGGCGGCCCTTGGACAGAACACTGAAGCTTTCTTT
. | TRBJ1-3 | TRBV29-1 | once | 12 | CSVSESGNTIYF | TGCAGCGTATCCGAGTCTGGAAACACCATATATTTT
TRBD1 | TRBJ2-1 | TRBV2 | . | 15 | CASIREGTGINEQFF | TGTGCCAGCATCCGCGAGGGGACAGGGATCAATGAGCAGTTCTTC
. | TRBJ2-1 | TRBV7-2 | . | 12 | CASSGRGWEQFF | TGTGCCAGCAGCGGCCGTGGGTGGGAGCAGTTCTTC
. | TRBJ1-5 | TRBV28 | . | 14 | CASWSAGKYQPQHF | TGTGCCAGCTGGAGTGCAGGGAAGTATCAGCCCCAGCATTTT
TRBD1 | TRBJ1-1 | TRBV5-6 | . | 18 | CASSSIPGQHLRNTEAFF | TGTGCCAGCAGCTCTATCCCGGGACAGCACCTTAGAAACACTGAAGCTTTCTTT
TRBD1 | TRBJ1-2 | TRBV5-8 | once | 15 | CASSLGQGLNYGYTF | TGTGCCAGCAGCCTCGGACAGGGGTTAAACTATGGCTACACCTTC
. | TRBJ2-1 | TRBV5-4 | . | 13 | CASSLTNYNEQFF | TGTGCCAGCAGCTTAACTAACTACAATGAGCAGTTCTTC
. | TRBJ2-1 | TRBV3-1/TRBV3-2 | once | 14 | CASSQDARDNEQFF | TGTGCCAGCAGCCAAGATGCCAGAGACAATGAGCAGTTCTTC
. | TRBJ1-5 | TRBV27 | . | 13 | CASSPRDNQPQHF | TGTGCCAGCAGTCCCCGGGACAATCAGCCCCAGCATTTT
. | TRBJ2-7 | TRBV6-5 | once | 12 | CATRDQDYEQYF | TGTGCCACCCGGGACCAGGATTACGAGCAGTACTTC
. | TRBJ1-1 | TRBV6-6 | . | 14 | CASSYGRLNTEAFF | TGTGCCAGCAGTTACGGGAGGTTGAACACTGAAGCTTTCTTT
. | TRBJ1-1 | TRBV7-3 | . | 13 | CASSLMEDTEAFF | TGTGCCAGCAGCTTAATGGAGGACACTGAAGCTTTCTTT
. | TRBJ2-2 | TRBV7-3 | many | 15 | CASSSPGGRGGELFF | TGTGCCAGCAGCTCCCCCGGGGGACGGGGCGGGGAGCTGTTTTTT
. | TRBJ1-1 | TRBV4-3 | . | 16 | CASSQDFRGQNTEAFF | TGCGCCAGCAGCCAAGATTTCAGGGGACAGAACACTGAAGCTTTCTTT
. | TRBJ2-7 | TRBV4-2 | few | 15 | CASSQGGGSSYEQYF | TGTGCCAGCAGCCAAGGAGGGGGGAGCTCCTACGAGCAGTACTTC
. | TRBJ1-1 | TRBV7-9 | . | 13 | CASSLDRKTEAFF | TGTGCCAGCAGCTTAGATAGGAAAACTGAAGCTTTCTTT
TRBD1 | TRBJ2-3 | TRBV2 | . | 13 | CASSDPGGDTQYF | TGTGCCAGCAGTGATCCAGGGGGAGATACGCAGTATTTT
. | TRBJ2-5 | TRBV3-1/TRBV3-2 | . | 13 | CASSQEQGTAQYF | TGTGCCAGCAGCCAAGAGCAGGGCACGGCCCAGTACTTC
TRBD2 | TRBJ2-1 | TRBV28 | . | 14 | CASIMRGGSNEQFF | TGTGCCAGCATTATGCGGGGGGGAAGCAATGAGCAGTTCTTC
. | TRBJ2-7 | TRBV13 | . | 13 | CASSPRPDHEQYF | TGTGCCAGCAGCCCACGGCCAGACCACGAGCAGTACTTC
. | TRBJ1-2 | TRBV7-9 | . | 13 | CASSVRTGYGYTF | TGTGCCAGCAGCGTAAGGACGGGCTATGGCTACACCTTC